The clone carrying this T cell receptor (beta chain) was picked up a small number of times. There are 12 residues in the CDR3. Trimming stripped 1 base from V and 7 bases from J, with 5 bases between. Per germline, CDR1 SEHNR and CDR2 FQNEAQ (reference sequence). The sample comes from a study of technical replicates of blood from a handful of donors. Here immunoSEQ multiplex PCR was the method, and the copy in TCRdb shows in-frame clones only, minus some. The repertoire has 90,000 to 100,000 clones, 90% to 96% of them found once; the top ten carry more than 0.35%. V usage is TRBV7-9 and J usage is TRBJ1-5; D is unclear. Input material: T cells isolated from PBMCs. The TCR was taken from a human donor in good health. This CDR3 is CASSLGRQPQHF. CDR3 sequence (DNA): TGTGCCAGCAGCTTAGGGAGGCAGCCCCAGCATTTT.